Each of the 20 T cell receptor beta chains below was sequenced from the same sample in a study of T cell clonality in common variable immunodeficiency. Profiled with immunoSEQ multiplex PCR; TCRdb holds only in-frame clones, not every one. In total the sample includes over 30,000 clones, none of them seen once. These receptors are not linked to any known antigen. Overall study findings and caveats: Common variable immunodeficiency TCR beta sequences reportedly had fewer deletions and N-nucleotide insertions.

The sequenced sample consisted of peripheral blood mononuclear cells. The source is a human donor with common variable immunodeficiency.

This clone was observed many times. Sequencing ends 3 residues short of the CDR3 end; the germline J gene provides the rest. V is TRBV20-1 and J is TRBJ2-5, with 8 bases matching TRBD1. Losses at the gene ends were 5 bases for V and 4 bases for J; bases not matched to a gene: 12. CDR1 and CDR2 from the germline V gene are DFQATT and SNEGSKA (reference sequence). The CDR3 spans 15 residues. The CDR3 here is CSASDPQDRGETQYF. CDR3 bases read: TGCAGTGCTTCGGACCCACAAGACAGGGGAGAGACC.

This clone was counted at least ten times. The missing CDR3 end, 3 residues past where the read stops, is filled in from the germline J gene. This sequence joins TRBV20-1 and TRBJ1-1, with D uncertain. Trimming took off 5 bases at V and 0 bases at J, with 13 bases between the two ends. CDR1 and CDR2 from the germline V gene are DFQATT and SNEGSKA (reference sequence). CDR3 length equals 14 residues. The DNA read from the CDR3 is TGCAGTGCTCAATCAGGCGTCATGAACACTGAA. It is translated as CSAQSGVMNTE. From start to end, the CDR3 is CSAQSGVMNTEAFF.

This clone appeared a few times. Read coverage stops 3 residues before the CDR3 terminus; the germline J gene supplies the remainder. This sequence joins TRBV5-1 and TRBJ2-3; 10 bases are shared with TRBD2. The junction had 5 bases not matched to a gene; V was cut back by 0 bases and J by 1 base. This CDR3 is built from 17 residues. The germline gives CDR1 SGHRS, CDR2 YFSETQ. Here the CDR3 reads CASSLVWLAGGTDTQYF. The covered CDR3 bases are TGCGCCAGCAGCTTGGTTTGGCTAGCGGGAGGCACAGATACG.

This clone came up a few times. The read is 3 residues too short to cover the CDR3 end, so that end is filled in from the germline J gene. The gene calls are TRBV20-1 and TRBJ2-7, with a tentative D call TRBD2 (5 bases). Trimming shortened V by 3 bases and J by 0 bases, and 15 bases separated the two germline ends. Per germline, CDR1 DFQATT and CDR2 SNEGSKA (reference sequence). This CDR3 is 15 amino acids long. The CDR3 protein is CSARKRAPTSYEQYF. The covered CDR3 bases are TGCAGTGCTAGGAAGAGGGCTCCAACCTCCTACGAG.

The table lists this clone with a few counts. The CDR3 goes on 3 residues after the read ends, and that part is filled in from the germline J gene. This chain joins TRBV19 and TRBJ2-3, with 7 bases fitting TRBD2. CDR1 and CDR2 from the germline V gene are LNHDA and SQIVND (reference sequence). This CDR3 comprises 17 residues. The trim removed 3 bases at V and 2 bases at J, leaving 11 bases unmatched. This CDR3 is CASSIGRGLLLTDTQYF. CDR3 DNA (partial): TGTGCCAGTAGTATTGGGAGGGGACTGCTCCTCACAGATACG.

Ten or more counts support this clone. The missing CDR3 end, 3 residues past where the read stops, is filled in from the germline J gene. This sequence joins TRBV18 and TRBJ2-1; TRBD2 might be the D (6 bases). Germline V lookup: CDR1 KGHSH, CDR2 LQKENI. Trimming stripped 2 bases from V and 6 bases from J, with 23 bases between. The CDR3 is 18 residues long. The CDR3 protein is CASSPFVERGALGNEQFF. CDR3 DNA, as far as it was read: TGTGCCAGCTCACCATTCGTGGAACGCGGGGCCTTGGGCAATGAG.

Worth noting for this clone: The CDR3 goes on 3 residues after the read ends, and that part is filled in from the germline J gene. The V and J genes are TRBV19 and TRBJ2-7; 12 nucleotides agree with TRBD2. Trimming took 2 bases from V and 6 from J; bases not matched to a gene: 8. This CDR3 region has 16 residues. Germline V CDR1 and CDR2: LNHDA, SQIVND (reference sequence). The DNA read from the CDR3 is TGTGCCAGTAGTATACCAGGACTAGCGGGATTCGGCGAG. It translates to CASSIPGLAGFGE. The whole CDR3 protein is CASSIPGLAGFGEQYF.

Ten or more counts support this clone. The read gets to within 3 residues of the CDR3 end, and the germline J gene fills in the rest. The V and J genes are TRBV7-8 and TRBJ2-2; TRBD1 might be the D (6 bases). Germline V gene lookup returns CDR1 SGHVS and CDR2 FQNEAQ. Trimming took off 5 bases at V and 2 bases at J, with 15 bases between the two ends. The CDR3 totals 16 residues. Incomplete CDR3 DNA: TGTGCCAGCAGCCAGTCGGGACACCCTAACACCGGGGAG. As protein: CASSQSGHPNTGE. The whole CDR3 protein reads CASSQSGHPNTGELFF. The entire variable domain, with the rest obtained from reference TRBV7-8 and TRBJ2-2, is as follows: GAGVSQSPRYKVAKRGQDVALRCDPISGHVSLFWYQQALGQGPEFLTYFQNEAQLDKSGLPSDRFFAERPEGSVSTLKIQRTQQEDSAVYLCASSQSGHPNTGELFFGEGSRLTVL.

Remarks on this clone: The read falls 3 residues short of the CDR3 end, and the missing part is taken from the germline J gene. The J gene is TRBJ1-1, the V gene TRBV19, with a weak D call TRBD1 (6 bases). The CDR3 covers 14 residues. V was trimmed by 5 bases and J by 3 bases, leaving 13 bases between them. CDR1 LNHDA and CDR2 SQIVND come from the germline V gene (reference sequence). The CDR3 sequence: CASSSPGGHTEAFF. Incomplete CDR3 DNA: TGTGCCAGTAGTTCCCCGGGGGGGCACACTGAA.

This clone was detected ten times or more. The CDR3 end is not reached by the read, which stops 3 residues before it; the germline J gene fills it in. The V call is TRBV11-2, the J call TRBJ1-1; TRBD1 agrees at 10 bases. Germline CDR1 SGHAT, CDR2 FQNNGV. J lost 6 bases, V lost 5 bases, and 9 bases had no gene match. The CDR3 has 15 residues. CDR3 region: CASSLGDRGSPEAFF. The part of the CDR3 DNA that was read is TGTGCCAGCAGCCTCGGGGACAGGGGAAGCCCTGAA.

There are a few counts of this clone. From the germline J gene comes the end of the CDR3, since the read stops 3 residues before it. The rearrangement links TRBV5-6 to TRBJ1-5; D is uncertain. V lost 2 bases, J lost 4 bases, and 13 bases lay in between. Germline CDR1 SGHDT, CDR2 YYEEEE. This CDR3 spans 15 amino acids. The part of the CDR3 DNA that was read is TGTGCCAGCAGCTTTCGCAGGAATCCGAATCAGCCC. This translates into CASSFRRNPNQP. The whole CDR3 protein is CASSFRRNPNQPQHF.

About this clone: The DNA ends 3 residues before the CDR3 does, and the rest of the CDR3 is filled in from the germline J gene. The chain combines TRBV30 with TRBJ1-2; TRBD1 aligns across 7 bases. Per germline, CDR1 GTSNPN and CDR2 SVGIG (reference sequence). The CDR3 is 14 amino acids. Trimming at V came to 4 bases and at J to 7 bases, leaving 12 bases not matched to a gene. The sequenced CDR3 bases are TGTGCCTGGACCCTTTCAGACAGGGTTAGTGGC. It codes for CAWTLSDRVSG. In full, the CDR3 is CAWTLSDRVSGYTF.

This clone was found many times. The read ends 3 residues early relative to the CDR3; the germline J gene fills the gap. V usage is TRBV29-1 and J usage is TRBJ2-1; 10 positions agree with TRBD2. The CDR3 consists of 12 residues. Germline V gives CDR1 SQVTM, CDR2 ANQGSEA. Losses at the gene ends were 7 bases for V and 9 bases for J; bases not matched to a gene: 6. The CDR3 is CSGRLAGPEQFF. The CDR3 bases that were read are TGCAGCGGTCGACTAGCGGGTCCTGAG.

This clone has a handful of counts. The read terminates 3 residues ahead of where the CDR3 ends, so the germline J gene completes it. The V and J genes are TRBV2 and TRBJ2-6; maybe TRBD1 (6 bases). The CDR3 runs to 14 residues. Germline CDR1 reads SNHLY; CDR2 reads FYNNEI. The V and J ends lost 6 bases and 8 bases respectively, with 14 bases between them. The CDR3 sequence: CASRNRASPNVLTF. CDR3 bases read: TGTGCCAGCAGGAACAGGGCTTCCCCCAACGTC.

This clone was seen a few times. With the read ending 3 residues before the CDR3 end, the germline J gene is used to fill in that end. This sequence joins TRBV7-9 and TRBJ1-1; weak D call: TRBD1 (6 bases). The CDR3 covers 14 residues. V gave up 5 bases and J gave up 1 base, with 11 bases separating them. CDR1 and CDR2 (germline): SEHNR, FQNEAQ (reference sequence). The CDR3 DNA, read in part, is TGTGCCAGCAGCATACAGGGACAGAACACTGAA. This encodes CASSIQGQNTE. The CDR3 as a whole reads CASSIQGQNTEAFF.

This clone was detected many times. The observed sequence ends 3 residues before the CDR3 terminus, with the missing tail filled in from the germline J gene. The chain links TRBV28 to TRBJ2-1, with D possibly being TRBD2 (6 bases). V was shortened by 3 bases and J by 5 bases, with 11 bases between the two germline ends. Germline CDR1 reads MDHEN; CDR2 reads SYDVKM. The CDR3 is made up of 14 amino acids. This CDR3 is CASSLLLANNEQFF. The covered CDR3 bases are TGTGCCAGCAGTTTGTTACTAGCTAACAATGAG.

This clone was recorded at least ten times. The observed sequence ends 3 residues before the CDR3 terminus, with the missing tail filled in from the germline J gene. The V and J genes are TRBV7-3 and TRBJ2-1; 9 bases line up with TRBD2. Per the germline V gene, CDR1 is SGHTA and CDR2 is FQGTGA. This CDR3 spans 18 amino acids. V lost 5 bases and J lost 8; bases outside the gene matches: 19. CDR3 in amino acids: CASSLPVVASGNVDEQFF. The sequenced CDR3 bases are TGTGCCAGCAGCCTACCTGTCGTGGCTAGCGGGAATGTAGATGAG.

The sample holds many counts of this clone. The CDR3 extends 3 residues past the end of the read, so its final part is completed from the germline J gene. The chain couples TRBV6-2 or TRBV6-3 to TRBJ2-7; TRBD1 matches 9 bases. Germline V gene sequence: CDR1 MNHEY, CDR2 SVGEGT. The V segment lost 5 bases and the J segment 0 bases; nucleotides outside the gene matches: 8. There are 16 residues in the CDR3. Here the CDR3 reads CASSRGTGTVSYEQYF. Partial CDR3 DNA: TGTGCCAGCAGTCGAGGGACAGGGACCGTCTCCTACGAG.

CDR3 protein: CASSGTFGALDRTEAFF. Incomplete CDR3 DNA: TGTGCCAGCAGCGGTACTTTTGGGGCGCTGGATCGCACTGAA. This chain links TRBV7-8 with TRBJ1-1, with a tentative D call TRBD1 (5 bases). The CDR3 end falls 3 residues outside the read, so it is completed with the germline J gene. The germline gives CDR1 SGHVS, CDR2 FQNEAQ. The CDR3 is 17 residues long. The V end lost 5 bases, the J end lost 4 bases, and 23 bases lay between the germline ends.

This clone turned up a few times. The DNA ends 3 residues before the CDR3 does, and the rest of the CDR3 is filled in from the germline J gene. The genes are TRBV2 and TRBJ2-7, with 11 bases aligning to TRBD2. This CDR3 comprises 13 residues. Germline CDR1 and CDR2: SNHLY and FYNNEI. With V trimmed by 8 bases and J by 1 base, 1 base remained unmatched. CDR3 region: CASLAGGSYEQYF. The CDR3 bases that were read are TGTGCCAGCCTAGCGGGGGGATCCTACGAG.